This entry lists 10 T cell receptor beta chains sequenced from one sample in a study of T cells in Graves' hyperthyroidism and ophthalmopathy (dated by TCRdb to between 2018 and 2020). The library was built by means of multiplex PCR. Sequencing was performed on an Illumina HiSeq 2000. TCR beta CDR3 regions were amplified from RNA transcripts. The TCR CDR3 was subjected to a first round of RT-PCR using the HTBI primer set and the Qiagen OneStep RT-PCR kit. TCRdb reprocessed the public reads (quality trimming at Q25 with fastp, clone calling with MiXCR) and kept in-frame beta chains. Rows with a matching CDR3 protein are joined into one entry that keeps the most common DNA and genes. Across this sample there are around 690,000 distinct CDR3 sequences, with less than 25% seen only once. Around a third of the sample goes to the ten largest clones. Sequenced sample: blood. These receptors were obtained from a man aged 30-40 years with Graves' ophthalmopathy.

This clonotype has more than one count but fewer than ten. V is TRBV29-1 and J is TRBJ2-1, with D tentatively TRBD1 (5 bases). V lost 3 bases and J 2 bases, leaving 11 bases between the germline ends. Germline-derived CDR1 and CDR2 are SQVTM and ANQGSEA. The CDR3 contains 14 residues. CDR3 amino acids: CSVEATEAYNEQFF. The CDR3 coding sequence is TGCAGCGTTGAGGCGACAGAAGCCTACAATGAGCAGTTCTTC.

In its sample, this clonotype was seen many times. V usage is TRBV6-2 or TRBV6-3 and J usage is TRBJ2-1; TRBD2 matches at 12 bases. The CDR3 is made up of 14 amino acids. Per germline, CDR1 MNHEY and CDR2 SVGEGT. J lost 4 bases, V lost 6 bases, and 1 base had no gene match. The CDR3 DNA follows: TGTGCCAGCAGGGGGACTAGCGGGTACAATGAGCAGTTCTTC. Translated, it gives CASRGTSGYNEQFF.

This clonotype was detected a few times. J is TRBJ2-7 and V is TRBV27, with 10 bases fitting TRBD2. V lost 1 base and J lost 4; bases outside the gene matches: 7. The germline gives CDR1 MNHEY, CDR2 SMNVEV (reference sequence). CDR3 size: 16 residues. The CDR3, as DNA: TGTGCCAGCAGTTTATGGGGCGGGACTAGCGCGTACGAGCAGTACTTC. Amino acids: CASSLWGGTSAYEQYF.

In its sample, this clonotype was seen a few times. The chain has TRBV30 and TRBJ1-5; D unclear. Germline loops: CDR1 GTSNPN, CDR2 SVGIG (reference sequence). The CDR3 has 13 amino acids. The V gene lost 2 bases and the J gene lost 3 bases, with 8 bases spanning the gap. The CDR3 nucleotides read TGTGCCTGGAGTACTCCCTTCAATCAGCCCCAGCATTTT. This sequence encodes CAWSTPFNQPQHF.

The sample holds many counts of this clonotype. This rearrangement joins TRBV2 to TRBJ2-5; 8 nucleotides match TRBD2. Germline V gene lookup returns CDR1 SNHLY and CDR2 FYNNEI. The CDR3 extends over 15 amino acids. Losses at the gene ends were 7 bases for V and 4 bases for J; bases not matched to a gene: 11. CDR3 region: CASTAGVQGRETQYF. CDR3 DNA sequence: TGTGCCAGCACAGCGGGAGTCCAAGGGAGAGAGACCCAGTACTTC.

The rearrangement joins TRBV5-4 to TRBJ2-3; 7 positions agree with TRBD2. This CDR3 contains 16 residues. Germline V CDR1 and CDR2: SGHNT, YYREEE (reference sequence). J gave up 2 bases and V 1 base, and 7 bases lay outside the gene matches. CDR3 coding DNA: TGTGCCAGCAGCTTGAATGCAGCGGGATACACAGATACGCAGTATTTT. As protein: CASSLNAAGYTDTQYF.

The chain employs TRBV6-2 or TRBV6-3 and TRBJ1-1, with 9 bases that match TRBD1. Trimming removed 5 bases from V and 1 base from J; junction bases left unmatched: 5. This CDR3 region has 15 residues. From germline, CDR1 is MNHEY and CDR2 SVGEGT. CDR3 in DNA: TGTGCCAGCAGTACCGTGACAGGGGGGAACACTGAAGCTTTCTTT. Translating it yields CASSTVTGGNTEAFF.

The V call is TRBV29-1, the J call TRBJ1-2, with unresolved D. The CDR3 runs 14 residues. V was pared by 1 base and J by 5 bases, with 14 bases between. Germline CDR1 reads SQVTM; CDR2 reads ANQGSEA. CDR3 residues: CSVEGTFLGYGYTF. As DNA, the CDR3 is TGCAGCGTTGAAGGGACTTTCCTTGGGTATGGCTACACCTTC. Using reference TRBV29-1 and TRBJ1-2 for the parts outside the CDR3, the full variable domain is SAVISQKPSRDICQRGTSLTIQCQVDSQVTMMFWYRQQPGQSLTLIATANQGSEATYESGFVIDKFPISRPNLTFSTLTVSNMSPEDSSIYLCSVEGTFLGYGYTFGSGTRLTVV.

The chain couples TRBV7-9 to TRBJ2-7; 10 bases line up with TRBD2. V lost 5 bases and J lost 4; bases outside the gene matches: 14. The germline CDR1 and CDR2 sequences are SEHNR and FQNEAQ (reference sequence). The CDR3 has 17 amino acids. The CDR3 DNA sequence: TGTGCCAGCAGCCAGGCCCGGACTAGCGGTTCGTATTACGAGCAGTACTTC. This sequence encodes CASSQARTSGSYYEQYF.

This clonotype has a handful of counts. The chain employs TRBV6-2 or TRBV6-3 and TRBJ2-1, with D perhaps TRBD1 (5 bases). Trimming stripped 2 bases from V and 6 bases from J, with 8 bases between. This CDR3 has 13 residues. Germline assignment: CDR1 MNHEY and CDR2 SVGEGT. CDR3 in amino acids: CASSYAGLNEQFF. DNA for the CDR3: TGTGCCAGCAGTTACGCAGGGCTCAATGAGCAGTTCTTC.